This TCR beta chain was obtained from a study of PD-L1 blockade in urothelial cancer (dated by TCRdb to the late 2010s). With respect to the entire study: All patients started therapy in the mid-2010s and received atezolizumab 1,200 mg intravenously every 3 weeks. Pretreatment tumor samples, along with matched peripheral blood serially collected before and after atezolizumab treatment, were subjected to TCR sequencing. About 90% of the roughly 29 patients were identified as males with urothelial cancer of bladder origin, and a prior smoking history was reported by 18 of 29 patients. Patients had an ECOG performance status of 0 or 1 and had received between 0 and 3 prior chemotherapy regimens. In the same patients, whole exome sequencing and RNA sequencing of pretreatment tumors were performed in addition to TCR sequencing. An exploratory multi-omic analysis was conducted of the somatic, immune and clinical correlates of response to PD-L1 blockade with atezolizumab in urothelial cancer. Several patients achieved durable clinical benefit and 20 did not. Progression-free survival longer than 6 months counted as durable clinical benefit, and TCR features were additionally tested against both progression-free and overall survival. A median of 141,255 T cells and just over 80,000 unique TCRs was obtained from blood samples, and a median clonality of 0.080 was observed. Twenty-nine patients had pretreatment blood TCR-seq, about 25 had at least one posttreatment blood collection, and about 25 had tumor TCR-seq. Blood samples were analyzed 3 weeks after the start of treatment (second dose) and 6 weeks after the start of treatment. Here is what the overall study found, with its caveats: Because of the small sample size (n ≈ 28) and the many exploratory analyses performed, the results are intended to be regarded as hypothesis-generating. Greater expansion of tumor-associated TCR clones in peripheral blood 3 weeks after the start of treatment was observed in patients with durable benefit (n of about 20, p = 0.022). Improved progression-free and overall survival was found to be associated with pretreatment peripheral blood TCR clonality below the median.

Synthetic TCR analog templates were spiked into each PCR to estimate absolute template abundance from read counts. The immunoSEQ assay was used to amplify TCRbeta CDR3 regions from genomic DNA with bias-controlled V and J gene primers. Rearranged TCRbeta segments were sequenced at approximately 20X coverage. As for the original processing: Clustering was used to correct sequencing errors, and CDR3s were annotated against IMGT to assign V, D and J genes. Only productive TCRbeta rearrangements were used in downstream analyses, excluding out-of-frame or stop-codon sequences. Clonality was computed as one minus Shannon entropy normalized by the log of the number of unique productive sequences. Fisher's exact test with Benjamini-Hochberg correction, using a cutoff of adjusted p below 0.01, was how clones that differed between time points or between blood and tumor were identified. Held by TCRdb, this immuneACCESS table contains in-frame sequences only and omits some clones. Under half of the omission traces to an unresolved V gene where checked; the cause of the rest is unknown. Clone size and V and J calls were adopted from that table, with D and trimming inferred from the DNA. Within this sample are 42,000 or so clones, with almost 85% of them counted one time only. Approximately 13% of the sample lies in the top ten.

The germline V gene (reference sequence) sets CDR1 to SEHNR and CDR2 to FQNEAQ. At the junction V is shortened by 8 bases and J by 3 bases; bases outside the gene matches: 10. From the cysteine up to the phenylalanine, the CDR3 has a length of 15 residues. The CDR3 DNA has 45 bases and is translated from base 1. This sample's time point label indicates: peripheral blood 6 weeks after treatment start. A cohort of 25 to 30 patients with locally advanced or metastatic urothelial carcinoma, treated at Memorial Sloan Kettering on a trial protocol, was included. Peripheral blood mononuclear cells were collected pretreatment and during treatment, with between 1 and 8 total time points per patient. The Qiagen DNeasy Blood extraction kit was used to purify genomic DNA from total PBMCs and from tumor samples. PBMCs were collected pretreatment and during treatment, and were isolated and stored as previously described.

For this clone: It has no known antigen specificity. No per-base quality is available; no much larger clone lies one base away.

Recombination joined TRBV7-9 with TRBJ2-3; 8 bases in between match TRBD1. The source of this sequence is a man aged 55 to 69 with urothelial cancer. Sequencing was performed on PBMCs, taken around atezolizumab (anti-PD-L1) treatment. The CDR3 amino acid sequence is: CASVHRGERTDTQYF. The DNA reads as follows: TGTGCCAGCGTCCACAGGGGGGAGAGGACAGATACGCAGTATTTT.